This is a list of T cell receptor beta chains from one sample in a study of blood T cell repertoires in COVID-19. Clones were sequenced by immunoSEQ multiplex PCR, and TCRdb holds only the in-frame ones, with some missing. This table holds under 300,000 clones, roughly 86% found once. Material: peripheral blood. All receptors derive from an elderly man with acute or convalescent COVID-19. Both conserved end residues are part of each CDR3. A D gene is named only where the DNA matches it firmly. Only some rows state a clone size, as once, few, many or a class for expanded clones.

size: NA
J: TRBJ2-3
D: NA
V: TRBV19
CDR3: CASRIEDTQYF
DNA: TGTGCCAGTCGTATTGAGGATACGCAGTATTTT

size: NA
J: TRBJ2-7
D: NA
V: TRBV6-2/TRBV6-3
CDR3: CASSRLAEQYF
DNA: TGTGCCAGCAGCCGCTTGGCCGAGCAGTACTTC

size: NA
J: TRBJ2-3
D: NA
V: TRBV6-2/TRBV6-3
CDR3: CASSYRGLSSDTQYF
DNA: TGTGCCAGCAGTTATCGGGGACTCTCCTCAGATACGCAGTATTTT

size: NA
J: TRBJ2-7
D: TRBD1
V: TRBV7-9
CDR3: CASRTGEAEQYF
DNA: TGTGCCAGCCGGACAGGCGAGGCCGAGCAGTACTTC

size: NA
J: TRBJ2-1
D: TRBD2
V: TRBV11-3
CDR3: CASSFGGGSNNEQFF
DNA: TGTGCCAGCAGCTTTGGCGGGGGGTCGAACAATGAGCAGTTCTTC

size: NA
J: TRBJ1-6
D: NA
V: TRBV12-3/TRBV12-4
CDR3: CASRSSYNSPLHF
DNA: TGTGCCAGCCGGAGCTCCTATAATTCACCCCTCCACTTT

size: NA
J: TRBJ1-1
D: NA
V: TRBV28
CDR3: CASETRVQGAFF
DNA: TGTGCCAGTGAGACTAGGGTTCAGGGAGCTTTCTTT

size: NA
J: TRBJ1-6
D: NA
V: TRBV28
CDR3: CASGRDGNNSPLHF
DNA: TGTGCCAGCGGGAGGGACGGCAATAATTCACCCCTCCACTTT

size: NA
J: TRBJ1-1
D: NA
V: TRBV7-9
CDR3: CASSPAGRMNTEAFF
DNA: TGTGCCAGCAGCCCGGCGGGACGGATGAACACTGAAGCTTTCTTT

size: NA
J: TRBJ1-5
D: NA
V: TRBV3-1/TRBV3-2
CDR3: CASSLAGRDQPQHF
DNA: TGTGCCAGCAGCCTAGCAGGGAGGGATCAGCCCCAGCATTTT

size: once
J: TRBJ2-1
D: NA
V: TRBV21-1
CDR3: CARLNCRTSGKSSYNEQFF
DNA: TGTGCCCGACTAAATTGTAGGACTAGCGGAAAAAGCTCCTACAATGAGCAGTTCTTC

size: NA
J: TRBJ2-7
D: TRBD2
V: TRBV7-9
CDR3: CASSLDLAGSYEQYF
DNA: TGTGCCAGCAGCTTAGACCTAGCGGGGAGCTACGAGCAGTACTTC

size: once
J: TRBJ2-7
D: TRBD1
V: TRBV7-2
CDR3: CASSLAAGTDSYEQYF
DNA: TGTGCCAGCAGCTTAGCCGCCGGGACAGACTCCTACGAGCAGTACTTC

size: few
J: TRBJ1-1
D: NA
V: TRBV6-5
CDR3: CASSPSGDNTEAFF
DNA: TGTGCCAGCAGTCCCTCAGGGGACAACACTGAAGCTTTCTTT

size: NA
J: TRBJ2-6
D: NA
V: TRBV9
CDR3: CASRSSGANVLTF
DNA: TGTGCCAGCAGGAGCTCTGGGGCCAACGTCCTGACTTTC

size: NA
J: TRBJ2-7
D: NA
V: TRBV29-1
CDR3: CSVVQGSHEQYF
DNA: TGCAGCGTTGTGCAGGGCAGCCACGAGCAGTACTTC

size: NA
J: TRBJ2-1
D: NA
V: TRBV5-4
CDR3: CASSLPLSYNEQFF
DNA: TGTGCCAGCAGCTTGCCCCTCTCCTACAATGAGCAGTTCTTC

size: once
J: TRBJ2-3
D: TRBD2
V: TRBV5-1
CDR3: CASSPGTSGGGTDTQYF
DNA: TGCGCCAGCAGCCCTGGGACTAGCGGGGGGGGCACAGATACGCAGTATTTT

size: once
J: TRBJ2-1
D: NA
V: TRBV6-6
CDR3: CASSYAGNNEQFF
DNA: TGTGCCAGCAGTTACGCGGGGAACAATGAGCAGTTCTTC

size: NA
J: TRBJ1-1
D: NA
V: TRBV7-2
CDR3: CASSLRGNTEAFF
DNA: TGTGCCAGCAGCTTGCGGGGAAACACTGAAGCTTTCTTT

size: NA
J: TRBJ2-5
D: TRBD1
V: TRBV6-5
CDR3: CASLATGVRKTQYF
DNA: TGTGCCAGCCTAGCCACAGGGGTGAGAAAGACCCAGTACTTC

size: NA
J: TRBJ2-1
D: TRBD1
V: TRBV9
CDR3: CASSVSPGTGVVHEQFF
DNA: TGTGCCAGCAGCGTTTCTCCCGGGACAGGGGTAGTCCATGAGCAGTTCTTC

size: NA
J: TRBJ2-7
D: NA
V: TRBV6-6
CDR3: CASSSRGDPQGYEQYF
DNA: TGTGCCAGCAGTTCCCGGGGAGACCCACAGGGCTACGAGCAGTACTTC

size: NA
J: TRBJ2-7
D: NA
V: TRBV4-1
CDR3: CASSQPMQAYEQYF
DNA: TGCGCCAGCAGCCAACCGATGCAGGCCTACGAGCAGTACTTC

size: NA
J: TRBJ1-2
D: NA
V: TRBV27
CDR3: CASSSRGGDYGYTF
DNA: TGTGCCAGCAGTTCGCGGGGGGGGGACTATGGCTACACCTTC

size: NA
J: TRBJ2-1
D: NA
V: TRBV5-1
CDR3: CASSLGFSSGSYNEQFF
DNA: TGCGCCAGCAGCTTGGGGTTTTCGAGCGGCTCCTACAATGAGCAGTTCTTC

size: few
J: TRBJ2-7
D: TRBD2
V: TRBV4-3
CDR3: CASSQDGAGSYEQYF
DNA: TGCGCCAGCAGCCAAGACGGAGCGGGGTCCTACGAGCAGTACTTC

size: NA
J: TRBJ1-2
D: NA
V: TRBV19
CDR3: CATGLQNYGYTF
DNA: TGTGCCACCGGACTACAGAACTATGGCTACACCTTC

size: NA
J: TRBJ1-4
D: NA
V: TRBV20-1
CDR3: CSASNRDGTNEKLFF
DNA: TGCAGTGCTAGTAACAGGGACGGAACTAATGAAAAACTGTTTTTT

size: NA
J: TRBJ2-4
D: TRBD1
V: TRBV6-5
CDR3: CASTGDSGNIQYF
DNA: TGTGCCAGCACCGGGGACAGTGGAAACATTCAGTACTTC

size: NA
J: TRBJ2-3
D: TRBD1
V: TRBV5-4
CDR3: CASSLRVTGGPTDTQYF
DNA: TGTGCCAGCAGCTTGAGGGTAACAGGGGGCCCGACAGATACGCAGTATTTT

size: NA
J: TRBJ2-1
D: TRBD2
V: TRBV10-1
CDR3: CASSQTSQTYNEQFF
DNA: TGCGCCAGCAGTCAGACTAGCCAGACCTACAATGAGCAGTTCTTC

size: NA
J: TRBJ2-7
D: NA
V: TRBV18
CDR3: CASSLEPYEQYF
DNA: TGTGCCAGCTCACTTGAGCCCTACGAGCAGTACTTC

size: NA
J: TRBJ2-7
D: NA
V: TRBV5-4
CDR3: CASSPDPGYEQYF
DNA: TGTGCCAGCAGCCCGGATCCGGGATACGAGCAGTACTTC

size: NA
J: TRBJ1-6
D: NA
V: TRBV3-1/TRBV3-2
CDR3: CASSSRVIGNSPLHF
DNA: TGTGCCAGCAGCTCCAGGGTGATAGGCAATTCACCCCTCCACTTT

size: NA
J: TRBJ2-7
D: TRBD1
V: TRBV2
CDR3: CASTRTGTSYEQYF
DNA: TGTGCCAGCACGCGGACAGGGACCTCCTACGAGCAGTACTTC

size: NA
J: TRBJ2-7
D: NA
V: TRBV19
CDR3: CASSLSSSRTASYEQYF
DNA: TGTGCCAGTAGTTTGTCTTCTTCCCGGACAGCGTCCTACGAGCAGTACTTC

size: NA
J: TRBJ1-1
D: NA
V: TRBV29-1
CDR3: CSVGRLMNTEAFF
DNA: TGCAGCGTTGGGAGGCTTATGAACACTGAAGCTTTCTTT

size: once
J: TRBJ2-3
D: TRBD2
V: TRBV28
CDR3: CASNLAGELRNTQYF
DNA: TGTGCCAGCAATCTAGCGGGGGAACTCAGGAATACGCAGTATTTT

size: NA
J: TRBJ2-1
D: TRBD2
V: TRBV24-1
CDR3: CAIGLARRDEQFF
DNA: TGTGCCATCGGACTAGCGAGGAGGGATGAGCAGTTCTTC

size: NA
J: TRBJ1-5
D: NA
V: TRBV12-3/TRBV12-4
CDR3: CASSFSSNQPQHF
DNA: TGTGCCAGCAGTTTCAGTAGCAATCAGCCCCAGCATTTT